This TCR beta chain was profiled in a study of blood T cell repertoires in COVID-19. The J segment lost 7 bases and the V segment lost 7 bases, leaving 10 bases of the junction unmatched. This CDR3 is built from 15 residues. In germline, CDR1 is MDHEN, CDR2 SYDVKM. At least ten counts were recorded for this clone. Per the authors' pipeline: Using reference gene primer amplification, nucleated cell counts were estimated. Profiled with immunoSEQ multiplex PCR; TCRdb holds only in-frame clones, not every one. The DNA gave D and trimming, while V, J and clone size come from that table. The profile shows about 240,000 clones, roughly 80% of them singletons.

The TCR was taken from an elderly woman with acute or convalescent COVID-19. The chain recombines TRBV28 with TRBJ1-5; 10 positions match TRBD1. The specimen was peripheral blood. The CDR3 loop is CASKASDRGAQPQHF. The CDR3 bases are TGTGCCAGCAAGGCGTCGGACAGGGGGGCACAGCCCCAGCATTTT.